The 5 T cell receptor beta chains in this list originate from one sample, sequenced in a study of immune cell composition in non-small cell lung cancer. Only in-frame clones appear in the TCRdb table, and some are missing; sequencing was by immunoSEQ multiplex PCR. The sample has roughly 1,700 clones; 70% to 85% are singletons. The sequenced sample consisted of lung tumor tissue. Receptors originate from a human donor with non-small cell lung cancer.

There are a few counts of this clone. The chain joins TRBV27 to TRBJ1-1; 10 nucleotides line up with TRBD1. The germline CDR1 and CDR2 sequences are MNHEY and SMNVEV (reference sequence). CDR3 length: 13 residues. Losses at the gene ends were 3 bases for V and 6 bases for J; bases not matched to a gene: 1. In DNA form, the CDR3 reads TGTGCCAGCAGTTTCGGACAGGGGGCTGAAGCTTTCTTT. This codes for CASSFGQGAEAFF.

This chain uses TRBV7-9 with TRBJ2-1; unclear D gene. The CDR3 has 14 amino acids. Germline lookup yields CDR1 SEHNR and CDR2 FQNEAQ (reference sequence). Trimming removed 2 bases at V and 0 bases at J, with 5 bases between. CDR3 loop: CASSLLSSYNEQFF. The CDR3 coding sequence is TGTGCCAGCAGCTTACTCAGCTCCTACAATGAGCAGTTCTTC.

The CDR3 DNA reads TGTGCCAGCAGCCTAGGGACTAGCGGGAGAGAGCCCTACAATGAGCAGTTCTTC. Amino acid sequence: CASSLGTSGREPYNEQFF. V usage is TRBV27 and J usage is TRBJ2-1; TRBD2 agrees at 14 bases. This CDR3 contains 18 residues. After removal of 6 bases from V and 2 bases from J, the junction contained 9 bases not matched to a gene. Germline CDR1 and CDR2: MNHEY and SMNVEV (reference sequence).

The rearrangement uses TRBV7-2 and TRBJ2-1; 7 bases map to TRBD2. The CDR3 consists of 15 residues. Looked up from germline, CDR1 is SGHTA and CDR2 is FQGNSA. Losses at the gene ends were 4 bases for V and 4 bases for J; bases not matched to a gene: 7. DNA for the CDR3: TGTGCCAGCAGCTCCACCGGGACTACTTACAATGAGCAGTTCTTC. Its protein product is CASSSTGTTYNEQFF. The full variable domain, with the rest looked up from reference TRBV7-2 and TRBJ2-1, is GAGVSQSPSNKVTEKGKDVELRCDPISGHTALYWYRQSLGQGLEFLIYFQGNSAPDKSGLPSDRFSAERTGGSVSTLTIQRTQQEDSAVYLCASSSTGTTYNEQFFGPGTRLTVL.

The chain uses TRBV18 and TRBJ2-5; no firm D call. The CDR3 length is 12 residues. Germline V gene sequence: CDR1 KGHSH, CDR2 LQKENI. Trimming removed 3 bases at V and 6 bases at J, with 8 bases between. The chain's CDR3 is CASSPRVQTQYF. CDR3 coding DNA: TGTGCCAGCTCACCCCGGGTCCAGACCCAGTACTTC.